The clone carrying this T cell receptor beta chain was recorded many times. TCRdb independently ran MiXCR on the 5' RACE reads; one entry per CDR3 protein. Seen here are about 220,000 distinct CDR3 sequences, around 24% observed once, and the top ten hold about 7%. The sample originates from a study of CD8 T cells in ankylosing spondylitis. The sample was blood, either unsorted or a sorted T cell fraction (not recorded which). This clonotype was obtained from a male donor with ankylosing spondylitis or in good health (not recorded which).

Here the CDR3 reads CASSISGRRNEQYF. CDR3 sequence (DNA): TGTGCCAGCAGCATAAGCGGGAGACGAAACGAGCAGTACTTC. The gene calls are TRBV7-8 and TRBJ2-7; 8 positions match TRBD2. Trimming took 5 bases from V and 5 from J; bases not matched to a gene: 8. From germline, CDR1 is SGHVS and CDR2 FQNEAQ. The CDR3 covers 14 residues. The whole variable domain, remainder taken from reference TRBV7-8 and TRBJ2-7, is GAGVSQSPRYKVAKRGQDVALRCDPISGHVSLFWYQQALGQGPEFLTYFQNEAQLDKSGLPSDRFFAERPEGSVSTLKIQRTQQEDSAVYLCASSISGRRNEQYFGPGTRLTVT.